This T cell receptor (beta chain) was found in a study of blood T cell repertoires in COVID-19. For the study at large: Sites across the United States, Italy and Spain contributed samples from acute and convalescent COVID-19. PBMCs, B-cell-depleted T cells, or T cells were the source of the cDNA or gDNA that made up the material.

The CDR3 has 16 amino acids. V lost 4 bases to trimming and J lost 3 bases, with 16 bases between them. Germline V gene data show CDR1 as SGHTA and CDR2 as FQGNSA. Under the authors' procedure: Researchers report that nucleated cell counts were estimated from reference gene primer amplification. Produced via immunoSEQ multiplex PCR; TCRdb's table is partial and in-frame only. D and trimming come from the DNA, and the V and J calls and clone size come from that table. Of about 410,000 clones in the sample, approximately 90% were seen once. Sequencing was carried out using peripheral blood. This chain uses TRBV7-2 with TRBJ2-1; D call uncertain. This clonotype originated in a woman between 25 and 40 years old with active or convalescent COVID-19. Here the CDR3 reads CASSYPTGAIYNEQFF. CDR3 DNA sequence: TGTGCCAGCAGCTACCCCACCGGAGCAATCTACAATGAGCAGTTCTTC.